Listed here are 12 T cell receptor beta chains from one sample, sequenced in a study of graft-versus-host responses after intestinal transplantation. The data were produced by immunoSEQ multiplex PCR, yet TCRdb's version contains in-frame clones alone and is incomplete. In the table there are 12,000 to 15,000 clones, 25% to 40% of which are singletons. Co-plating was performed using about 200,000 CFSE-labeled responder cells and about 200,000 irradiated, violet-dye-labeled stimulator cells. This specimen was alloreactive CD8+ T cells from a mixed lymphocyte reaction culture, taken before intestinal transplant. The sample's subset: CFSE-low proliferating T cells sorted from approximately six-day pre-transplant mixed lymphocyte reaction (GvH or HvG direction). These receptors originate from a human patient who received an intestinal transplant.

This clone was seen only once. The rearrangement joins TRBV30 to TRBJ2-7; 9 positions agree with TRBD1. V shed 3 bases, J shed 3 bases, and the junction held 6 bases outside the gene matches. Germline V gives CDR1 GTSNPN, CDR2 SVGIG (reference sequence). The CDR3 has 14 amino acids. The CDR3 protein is CAWSWGQGGYEQYF. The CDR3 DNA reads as TGTGCCTGGAGCTGGGGACAGGGAGGCTACGAGCAGTACTTC.

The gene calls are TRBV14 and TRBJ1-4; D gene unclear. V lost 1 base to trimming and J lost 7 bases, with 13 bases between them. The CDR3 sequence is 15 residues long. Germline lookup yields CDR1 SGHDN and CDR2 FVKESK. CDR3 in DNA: TGTGCCAGCAGCCAAGCGGGCGGGGTTAGTGAAAAACTGTTTTTT. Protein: CASSQAGGVSEKLFF.

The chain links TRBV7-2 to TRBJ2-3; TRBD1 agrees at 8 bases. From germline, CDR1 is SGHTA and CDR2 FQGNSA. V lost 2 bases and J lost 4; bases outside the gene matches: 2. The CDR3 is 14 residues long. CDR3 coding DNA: TGTGCCAGCAGCTTAACAGGGGGTGCAGATACGCAGTATTTT. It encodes CASSLTGGADTQYF.

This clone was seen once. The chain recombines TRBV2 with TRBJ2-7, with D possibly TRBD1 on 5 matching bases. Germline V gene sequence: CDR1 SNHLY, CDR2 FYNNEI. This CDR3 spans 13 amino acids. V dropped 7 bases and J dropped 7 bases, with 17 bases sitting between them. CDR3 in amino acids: CASTKDGAGEQYF. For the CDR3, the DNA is TGTGCCAGCACAAAGGACGGTGCAGGGGAGCAGTACTTC.

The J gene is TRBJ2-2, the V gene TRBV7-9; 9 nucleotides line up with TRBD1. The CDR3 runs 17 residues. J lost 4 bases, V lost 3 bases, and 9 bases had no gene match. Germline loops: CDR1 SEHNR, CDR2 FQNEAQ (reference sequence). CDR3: CASSLVPGQGFTGELFF. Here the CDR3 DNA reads TGTGCCAGCAGCTTGGTCCCGGGACAGGGTTTCACCGGGGAGCTGTTTTTT.

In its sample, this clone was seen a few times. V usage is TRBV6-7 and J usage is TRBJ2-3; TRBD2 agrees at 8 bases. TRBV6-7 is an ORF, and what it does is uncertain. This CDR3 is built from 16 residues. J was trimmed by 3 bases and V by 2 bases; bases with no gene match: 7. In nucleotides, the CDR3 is TGTGCCAGCAGTTACGGGGGACTAGGGATTACAGATACGCAGTATTTT. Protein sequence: CASSYGGLGITDTQYF.

The CDR3 DNA is TGTGCCAGTAGTTTTTCGGTTGAAGCTTTCTTT. As protein: CASSFSVEAFF. The V gene is TRBV19, the J gene TRBJ1-1; D is unresolved. V lost 5 bases and J lost 7, with 8 bases in between. This CDR3 contains 11 residues. Germline assignment: CDR1 LNHDA and CDR2 SQIVND (reference sequence).

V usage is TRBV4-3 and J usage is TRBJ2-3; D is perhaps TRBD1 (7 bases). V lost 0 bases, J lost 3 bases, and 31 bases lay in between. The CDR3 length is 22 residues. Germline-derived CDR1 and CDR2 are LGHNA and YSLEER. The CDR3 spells CASSQDLNPTGMFGGVTDTQYF. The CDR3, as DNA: TGCGCCAGCAGCCAAGATCTAAATCCGACAGGGATGTTCGGAGGGGTTACAGATACGCAGTATTTT.

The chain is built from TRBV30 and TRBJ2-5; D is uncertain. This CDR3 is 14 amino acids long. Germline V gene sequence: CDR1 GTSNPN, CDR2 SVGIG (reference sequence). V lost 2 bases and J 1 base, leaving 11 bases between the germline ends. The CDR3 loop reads CAWSSFRSQETQYF. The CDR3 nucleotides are TGTGCCTGGAGTTCTTTTCGGTCCCAAGAGACCCAGTACTTC.

In nucleotides, the CDR3 is TGTGTGGTGGGGAGTTCTGGCTATTCTGAGCAGTTCTTC. It is translated as CVVGSSGYSEQFF. This chain uses TRBV30 with TRBJ2-1; a possible D gene is TRBD2 (5 bases). CDR1 is GTSNPN, CDR2 SVGIG, per germline (reference sequence). This CDR3 spans 13 amino acids. The full variable domain, completed using reference TRBV30 and TRBJ2-1, is SQTIHQWPATLVQPVGSPLSLECTVEGTSNPNLYWYRQAAGRGLQLLFYSVGIGQISSEVPQNLSASRPQDRQFILSSKKLLLSDSGFYLCVVGSSGYSEQFFGPGTRLTVL.

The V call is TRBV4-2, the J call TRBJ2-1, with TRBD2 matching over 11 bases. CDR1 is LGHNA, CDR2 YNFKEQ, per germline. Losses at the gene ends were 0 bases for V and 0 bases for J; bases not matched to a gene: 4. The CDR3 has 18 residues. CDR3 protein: CASSQETSGVISYNEQFF. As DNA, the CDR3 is TGTGCCAGCAGCCAAGAGACTAGCGGGGTAATCTCCTACAATGAGCAGTTCTTC.

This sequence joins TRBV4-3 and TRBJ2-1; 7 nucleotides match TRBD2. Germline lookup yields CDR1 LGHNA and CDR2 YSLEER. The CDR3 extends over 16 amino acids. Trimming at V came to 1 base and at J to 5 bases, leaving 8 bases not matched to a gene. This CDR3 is CASSQGSGGSNNEQFF. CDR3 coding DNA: TGCGCCAGCAGCCAAGGATCGGGAGGTTCCAACAATGAGCAGTTCTTC.